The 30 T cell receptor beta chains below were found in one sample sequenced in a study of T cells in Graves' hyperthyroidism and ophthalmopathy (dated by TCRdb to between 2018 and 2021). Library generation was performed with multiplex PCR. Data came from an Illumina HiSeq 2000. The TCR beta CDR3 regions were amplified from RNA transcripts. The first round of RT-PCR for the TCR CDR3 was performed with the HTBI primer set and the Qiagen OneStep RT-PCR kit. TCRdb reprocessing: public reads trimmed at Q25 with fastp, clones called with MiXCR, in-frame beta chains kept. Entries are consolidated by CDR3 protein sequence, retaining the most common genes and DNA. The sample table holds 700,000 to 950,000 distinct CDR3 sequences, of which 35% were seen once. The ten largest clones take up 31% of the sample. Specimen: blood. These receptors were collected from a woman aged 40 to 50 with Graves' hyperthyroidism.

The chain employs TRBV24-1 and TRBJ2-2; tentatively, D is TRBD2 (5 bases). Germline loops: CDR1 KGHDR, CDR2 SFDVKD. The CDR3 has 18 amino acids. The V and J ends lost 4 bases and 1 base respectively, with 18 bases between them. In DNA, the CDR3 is TGTGCCACCAGTGACTTACCCACGGGCGGACTGAACACCGGGGAGCTGTTTTTT. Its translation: CATSDLPTGGLNTGELFF.

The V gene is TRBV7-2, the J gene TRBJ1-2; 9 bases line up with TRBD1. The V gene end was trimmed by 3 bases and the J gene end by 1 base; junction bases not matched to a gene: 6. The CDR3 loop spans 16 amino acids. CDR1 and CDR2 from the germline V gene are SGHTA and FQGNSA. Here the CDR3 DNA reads TGTGCCAGCAGCTTTTTACCGGGACAGGGTAACTATGGCTACACCTTC. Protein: CASSFLPGQGNYGYTF.

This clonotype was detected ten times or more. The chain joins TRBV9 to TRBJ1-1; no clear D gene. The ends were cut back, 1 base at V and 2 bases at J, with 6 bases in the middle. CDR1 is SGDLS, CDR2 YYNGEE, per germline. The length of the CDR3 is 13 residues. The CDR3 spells CASSVQDNTEAFF. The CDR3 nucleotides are TGTGCCAGCAGCGTACAAGACAACACTGAAGCTTTCTTT.

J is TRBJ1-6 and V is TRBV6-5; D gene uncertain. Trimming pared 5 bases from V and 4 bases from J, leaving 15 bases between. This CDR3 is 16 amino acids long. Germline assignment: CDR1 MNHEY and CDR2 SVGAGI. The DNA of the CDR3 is TGTGCCAGCAGTGAAGCCAAGACTGGTTATAATTCACCCCTCCACTTT. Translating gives CASSEAKTGYNSPLHF.

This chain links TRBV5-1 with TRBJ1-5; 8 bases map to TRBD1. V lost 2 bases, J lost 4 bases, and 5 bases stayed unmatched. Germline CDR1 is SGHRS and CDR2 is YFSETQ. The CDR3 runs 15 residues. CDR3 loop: CASSFSGGGNQPQHF. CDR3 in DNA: TGCGCCAGCAGCTTCTCAGGGGGCGGAAATCAGCCCCAGCATTTT.

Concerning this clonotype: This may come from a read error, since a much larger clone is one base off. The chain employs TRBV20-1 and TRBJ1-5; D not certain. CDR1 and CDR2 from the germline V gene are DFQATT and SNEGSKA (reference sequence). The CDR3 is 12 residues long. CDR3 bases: TGCAGTGCTAGGTTAGAAGATCAGCTCCAGCATTTT. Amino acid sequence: CSARLEDQLQHF.

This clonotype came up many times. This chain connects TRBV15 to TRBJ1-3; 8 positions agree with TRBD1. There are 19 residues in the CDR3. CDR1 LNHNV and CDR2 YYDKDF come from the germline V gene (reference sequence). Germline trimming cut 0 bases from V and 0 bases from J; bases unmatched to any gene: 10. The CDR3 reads CATSRDWGQDYSSGNTIYF. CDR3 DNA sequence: TGTGCCACCAGCAGAGATTGGGGACAGGACTATTCCTCTGGAAACACCATATATTTT. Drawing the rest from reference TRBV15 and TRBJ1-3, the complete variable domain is DAMVIQNPRYQVTQFGKPVTLSCSQTLNHNVMYWYQQKSSQAPKLLFHYYDKDFNNEADTPDNFQSRRPNTSFCFLDIRSPGLGDTAMYLCATSRDWGQDYSSGNTIYFGEGSWLTVV.

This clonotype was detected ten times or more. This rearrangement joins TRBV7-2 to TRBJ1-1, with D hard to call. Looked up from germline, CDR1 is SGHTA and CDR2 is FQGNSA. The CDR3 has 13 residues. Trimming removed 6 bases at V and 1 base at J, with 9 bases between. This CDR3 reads CASRVIANTEAFF. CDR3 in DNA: TGTGCCAGCAGGGTAATAGCGAACACTGAAGCTTTCTTT.

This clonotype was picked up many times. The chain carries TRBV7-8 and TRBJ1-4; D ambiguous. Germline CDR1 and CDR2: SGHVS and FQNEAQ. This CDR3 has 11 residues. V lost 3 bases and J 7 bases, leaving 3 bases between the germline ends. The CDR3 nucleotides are TGTGCCAGCAGCTTCGGTGAAAAACTGTTTTTT. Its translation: CASSFGEKLFF.

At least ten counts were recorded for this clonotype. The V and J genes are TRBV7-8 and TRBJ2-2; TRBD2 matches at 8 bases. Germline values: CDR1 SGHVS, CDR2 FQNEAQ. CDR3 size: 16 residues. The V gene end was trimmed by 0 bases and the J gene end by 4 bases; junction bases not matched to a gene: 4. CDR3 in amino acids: CASSLAGLAGTGELFF. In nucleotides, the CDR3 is TGTGCCAGCAGCTTAGCAGGCCTAGCGGGCACCGGGGAGCTGTTTTTT.

In DNA form, the CDR3 reads TGTGCCAGCAAGGACTCTGGGGCCAACGTCCTGACTTTC. Translating gives CASKDSGANVLTF. The rearrangement joins TRBV6-5 to TRBJ2-6; no clear D. Germline lookup yields CDR1 MNHEY and CDR2 SVGAGI. With 7 bases removed from V and 0 bases from J, the gap between germline ends came to 4 bases. This CDR3 spans 13 amino acids.

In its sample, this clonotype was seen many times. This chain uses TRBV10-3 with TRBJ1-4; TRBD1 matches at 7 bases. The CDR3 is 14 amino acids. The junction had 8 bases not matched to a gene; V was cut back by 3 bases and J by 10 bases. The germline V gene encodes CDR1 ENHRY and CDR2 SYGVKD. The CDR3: CAISDVTGPGKLFF. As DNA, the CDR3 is TGTGCCATCAGTGACGTGACAGGGCCCGGAAAACTGTTTTTT.

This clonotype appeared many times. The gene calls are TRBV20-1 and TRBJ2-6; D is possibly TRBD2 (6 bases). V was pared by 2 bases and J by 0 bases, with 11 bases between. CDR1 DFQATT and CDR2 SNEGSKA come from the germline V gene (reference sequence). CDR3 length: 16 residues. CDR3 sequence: CSARQGLVSGANVLTF. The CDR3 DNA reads TGCAGTGCTAGACAGGGACTCGTCTCTGGGGCCAACGTCCTGACTTTC.

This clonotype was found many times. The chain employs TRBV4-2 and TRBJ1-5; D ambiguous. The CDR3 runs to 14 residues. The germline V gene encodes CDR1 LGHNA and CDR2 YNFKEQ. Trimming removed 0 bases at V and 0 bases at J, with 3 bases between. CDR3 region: CASSQDNSNQPQHF. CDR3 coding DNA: TGTGCCAGCAGCCAAGATAATAGCAATCAGCCCCAGCATTTT.

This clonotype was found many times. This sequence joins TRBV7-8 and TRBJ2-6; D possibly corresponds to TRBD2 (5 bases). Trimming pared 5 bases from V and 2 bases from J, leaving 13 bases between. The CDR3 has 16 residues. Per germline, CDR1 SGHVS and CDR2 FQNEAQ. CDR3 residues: CASSATRDAGANVLTF. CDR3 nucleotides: TGTGCCAGCAGCGCCACCCGGGATGCTGGGGCCAACGTCCTGACTTTC.

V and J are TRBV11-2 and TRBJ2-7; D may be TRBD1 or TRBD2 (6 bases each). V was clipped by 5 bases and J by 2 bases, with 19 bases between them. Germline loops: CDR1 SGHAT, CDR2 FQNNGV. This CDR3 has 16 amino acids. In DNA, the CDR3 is TGTGCCAGCAGCCAAAGGACCGGGGGCTTCCCCTACGAGCAGTACTTC. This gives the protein CASSQRTGGFPYEQYF.

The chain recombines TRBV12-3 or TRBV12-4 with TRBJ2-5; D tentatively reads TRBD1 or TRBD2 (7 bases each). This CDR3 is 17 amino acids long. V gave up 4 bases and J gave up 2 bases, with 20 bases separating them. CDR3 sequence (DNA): TGTGCCAGCAGTTCCAGGGGGGGCCTCGTCCGGCAAGAGACCCAGTACTTC. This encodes CASSSRGGLVRQETQYF.

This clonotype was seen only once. In DNA form, the CDR3 reads TGTGCCAGCACCTCGGGGATGGCTGAAGCTTTCTTT. As protein: CASTSGMAEAFF. This chain uses TRBV28 with TRBJ1-1, with D hard to call. CDR3 size: 12 residues. CDR1 and CDR2 (germline): MDHEN, SYDVKM. Trimming took 7 bases from V and 6 from J, leaving 12 bases between them.

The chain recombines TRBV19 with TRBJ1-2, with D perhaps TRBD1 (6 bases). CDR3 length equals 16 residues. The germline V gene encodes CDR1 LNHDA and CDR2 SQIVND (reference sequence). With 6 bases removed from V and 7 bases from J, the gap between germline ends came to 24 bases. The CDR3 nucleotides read TGTGCCAGTAGCGATTTACAGGGAACGGGGAGTGGTGGCTACACCTTC. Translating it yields CASSDLQGTGSGGYTF.

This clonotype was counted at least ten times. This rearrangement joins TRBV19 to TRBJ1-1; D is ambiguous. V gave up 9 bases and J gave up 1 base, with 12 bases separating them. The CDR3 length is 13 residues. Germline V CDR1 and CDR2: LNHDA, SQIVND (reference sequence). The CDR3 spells CASLPWGNTEAFF. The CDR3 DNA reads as TGTGCCAGCCTTCCTTGGGGGAACACTGAAGCTTTCTTT.

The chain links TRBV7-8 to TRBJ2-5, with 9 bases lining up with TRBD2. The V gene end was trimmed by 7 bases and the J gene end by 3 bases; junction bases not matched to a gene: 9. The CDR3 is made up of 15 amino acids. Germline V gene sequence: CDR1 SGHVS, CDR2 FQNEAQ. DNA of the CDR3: TGTGCCAGCACGCTCCGGCTAGCGGGGAAAGAGACCCAGTACTTC. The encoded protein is CASTLRLAGKETQYF. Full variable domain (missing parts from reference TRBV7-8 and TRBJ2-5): GAGVSQSPRYKVAKRGQDVALRCDPISGHVSLFWYQQALGQGPEFLTYFQNEAQLDKSGLPSDRFFAERPEGSVSTLKIQRTQQEDSAVYLCASTLRLAGKETQYFGPGTRLLVL.

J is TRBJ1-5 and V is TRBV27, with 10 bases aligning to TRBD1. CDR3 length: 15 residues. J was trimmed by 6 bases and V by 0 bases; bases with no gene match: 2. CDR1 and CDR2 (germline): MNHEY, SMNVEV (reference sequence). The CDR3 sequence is CASSLSDRGLQPQHF. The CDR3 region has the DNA TGTGCCAGCAGTTTATCCGACAGGGGGCTTCAGCCCCAGCATTTT.

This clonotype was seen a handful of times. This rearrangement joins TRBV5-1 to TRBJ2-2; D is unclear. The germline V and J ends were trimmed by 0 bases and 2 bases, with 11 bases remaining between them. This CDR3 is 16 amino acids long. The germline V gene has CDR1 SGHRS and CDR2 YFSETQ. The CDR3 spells CASSLDRATNTGELFF. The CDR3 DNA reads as TGCGCCAGCAGCTTGGATAGGGCGACTAACACCGGGGAGCTGTTTTTT.

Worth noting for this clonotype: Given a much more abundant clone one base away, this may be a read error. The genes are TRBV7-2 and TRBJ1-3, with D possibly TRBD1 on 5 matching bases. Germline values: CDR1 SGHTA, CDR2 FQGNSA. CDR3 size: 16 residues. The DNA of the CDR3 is TGTGCCAGCAGCTTAGAATCCGGGGCCACTGGAAACGCCATATATTTT. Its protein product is CASSLESGATGNAIYF.

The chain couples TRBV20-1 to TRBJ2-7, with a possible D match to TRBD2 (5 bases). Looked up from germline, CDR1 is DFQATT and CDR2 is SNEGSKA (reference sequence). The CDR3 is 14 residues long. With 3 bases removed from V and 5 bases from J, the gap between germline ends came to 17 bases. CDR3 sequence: CSASGELGSNEQYF. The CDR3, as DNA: TGCAGTGCTAGTGGGGAACTGGGGAGCAACGAGCAGTACTTC.

The CDR3 sequence: CASTQGGGEAFF. CDR3 DNA: TGTGCCAGCACCCAAGGAGGAGGAGAAGCTTTCTTT. The chain has TRBV6-6 and TRBJ1-1, with D uncertain. Between the trimmed V and J ends, which lost 7 bases and 8 bases, there was a span of 14 bases. The CDR3 is made up of 12 amino acids. Germline V gene sequence: CDR1 MNHNY, CDR2 SVGAGI (reference sequence).

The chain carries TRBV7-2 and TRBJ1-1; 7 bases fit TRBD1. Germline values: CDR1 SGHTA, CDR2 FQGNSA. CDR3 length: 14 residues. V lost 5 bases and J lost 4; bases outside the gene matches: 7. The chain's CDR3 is CASSQTGAGTEAFF. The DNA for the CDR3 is TGTGCCAGCAGCCAAACAGGGGCGGGCACTGAAGCTTTCTTT.

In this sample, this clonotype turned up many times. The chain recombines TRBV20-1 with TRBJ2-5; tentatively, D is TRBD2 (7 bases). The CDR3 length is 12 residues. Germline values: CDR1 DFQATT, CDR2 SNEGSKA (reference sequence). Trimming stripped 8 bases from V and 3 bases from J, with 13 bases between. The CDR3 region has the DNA TGCAGTCCCCGGGGGGCGGAAGAGACCCAGTACTTC. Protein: CSPRGAEETQYF.

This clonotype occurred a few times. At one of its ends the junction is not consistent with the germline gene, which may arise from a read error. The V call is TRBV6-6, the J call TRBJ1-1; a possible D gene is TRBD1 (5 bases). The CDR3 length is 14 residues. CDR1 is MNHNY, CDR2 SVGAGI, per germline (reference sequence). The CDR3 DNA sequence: TGTGCCAGCAGTAACTCGCAGGGAGCGGCTGAAGCTTTCTTT. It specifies CASSNSQGAAEAFF.

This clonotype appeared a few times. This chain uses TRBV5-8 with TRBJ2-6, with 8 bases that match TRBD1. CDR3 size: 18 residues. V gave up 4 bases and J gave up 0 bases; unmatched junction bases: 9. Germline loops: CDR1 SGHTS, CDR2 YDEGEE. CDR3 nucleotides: TGTGCCAGCAGCCCGGCAGGGGGCAGGGTCTCTGGGGCCAACGTCCTGACTTTC. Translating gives CASSPAGGRVSGANVLTF.